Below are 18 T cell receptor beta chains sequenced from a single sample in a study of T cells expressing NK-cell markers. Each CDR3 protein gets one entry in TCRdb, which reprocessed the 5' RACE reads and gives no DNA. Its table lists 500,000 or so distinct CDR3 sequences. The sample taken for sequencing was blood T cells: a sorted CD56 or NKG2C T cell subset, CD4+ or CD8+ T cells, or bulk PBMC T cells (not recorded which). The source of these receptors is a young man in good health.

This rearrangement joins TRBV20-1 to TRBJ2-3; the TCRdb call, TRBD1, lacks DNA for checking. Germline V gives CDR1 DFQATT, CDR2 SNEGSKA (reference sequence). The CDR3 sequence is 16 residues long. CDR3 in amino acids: CSARHILRQGTDTQYF.

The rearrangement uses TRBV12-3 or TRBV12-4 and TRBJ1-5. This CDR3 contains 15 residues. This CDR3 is CASSLGLGENQPQHF.

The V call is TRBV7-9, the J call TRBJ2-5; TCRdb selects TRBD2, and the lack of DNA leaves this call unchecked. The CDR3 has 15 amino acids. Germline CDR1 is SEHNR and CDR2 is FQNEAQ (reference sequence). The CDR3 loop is CASSKDLAGQETQYF.

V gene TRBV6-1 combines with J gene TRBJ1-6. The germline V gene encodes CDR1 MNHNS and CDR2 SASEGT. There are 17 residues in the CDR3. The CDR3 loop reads CASSSPRVKSYNSPLHF.

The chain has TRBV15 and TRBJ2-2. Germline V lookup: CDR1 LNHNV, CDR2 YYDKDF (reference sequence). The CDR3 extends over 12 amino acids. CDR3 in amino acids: CATSSESRELFF.

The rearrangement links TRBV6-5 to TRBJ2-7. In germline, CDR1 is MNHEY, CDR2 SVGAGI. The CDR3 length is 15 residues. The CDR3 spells CASSYSAGSTYEQYF.

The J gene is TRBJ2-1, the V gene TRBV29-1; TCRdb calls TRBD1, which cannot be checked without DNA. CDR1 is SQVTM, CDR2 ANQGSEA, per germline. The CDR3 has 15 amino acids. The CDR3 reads CSVQTSRASYNEQFF.

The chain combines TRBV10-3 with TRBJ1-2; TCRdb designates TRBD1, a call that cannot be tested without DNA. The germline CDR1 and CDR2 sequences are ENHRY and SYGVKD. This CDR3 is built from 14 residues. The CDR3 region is CAISEGQGADGYTF.

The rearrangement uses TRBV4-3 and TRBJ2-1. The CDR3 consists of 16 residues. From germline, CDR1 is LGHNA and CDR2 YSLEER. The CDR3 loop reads CASSQDLRSGNNEQFF.

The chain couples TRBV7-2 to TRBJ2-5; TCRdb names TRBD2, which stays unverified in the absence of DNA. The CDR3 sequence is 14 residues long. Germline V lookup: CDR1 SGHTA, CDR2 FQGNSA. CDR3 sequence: CASSPSGSGKTQYF.

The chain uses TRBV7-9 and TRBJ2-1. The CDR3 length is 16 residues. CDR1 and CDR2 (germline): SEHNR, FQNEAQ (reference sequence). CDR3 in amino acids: CASSLGESGLFNEQFF.

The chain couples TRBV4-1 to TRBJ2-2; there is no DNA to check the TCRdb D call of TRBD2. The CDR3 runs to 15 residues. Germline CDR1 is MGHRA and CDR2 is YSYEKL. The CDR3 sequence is CASSQVKEVAGELFF.

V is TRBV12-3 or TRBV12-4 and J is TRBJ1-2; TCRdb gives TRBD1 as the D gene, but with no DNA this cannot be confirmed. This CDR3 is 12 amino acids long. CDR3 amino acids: CASSRTGGSYTF.

This chain's CDR3 is CSVVQGVGYNEQFF. The chain carries TRBV29-1 and TRBJ2-1; lacking DNA, the TRBD1 call made by TCRdb goes unchecked. The CDR3 covers 14 residues. Germline CDR1 SQVTM, CDR2 ANQGSEA.

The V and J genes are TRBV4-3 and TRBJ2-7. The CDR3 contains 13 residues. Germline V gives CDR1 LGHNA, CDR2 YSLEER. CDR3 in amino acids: CASSQEGGYEQYF.

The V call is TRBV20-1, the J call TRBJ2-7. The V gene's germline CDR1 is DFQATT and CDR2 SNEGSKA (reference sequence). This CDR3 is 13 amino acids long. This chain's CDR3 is CSARGRASYEQYF.

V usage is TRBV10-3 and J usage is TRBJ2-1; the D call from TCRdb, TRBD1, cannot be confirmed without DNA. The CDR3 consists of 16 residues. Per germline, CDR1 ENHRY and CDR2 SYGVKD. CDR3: CAISPWALSSYNEQFF.

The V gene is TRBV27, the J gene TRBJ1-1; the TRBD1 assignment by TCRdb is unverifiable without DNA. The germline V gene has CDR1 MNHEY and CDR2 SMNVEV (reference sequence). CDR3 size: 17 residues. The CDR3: CASSLRGTLGMNTEAFF.